One sample yielded the 15 T cell receptor beta chains listed below, sequenced in a study of cytomegalovirus exposure and HLA in healthy donors. It was with 60 Vbeta and 13 Jbeta primers that the PCR ran. TCRdb's copy holds only in-frame clones and misses some; the assay was immunoSEQ multiplex PCR. Found here are under 130,000 clones, approximately 79% of them singletons; the top ten hold approximately 3.8%. Sequencing was done on a sample of PBMCs. The receptors come from a man between 45 and 60 years old in good health and CMV-seropositive.

The V call is TRBV28, the J call TRBJ1-2; no firm D call. Germline V gene data show CDR1 as MDHEN and CDR2 as SYDVKM. V was cut by 5 bases and J by 0 bases, with 13 bases left in between. The CDR3 runs to 15 residues. The CDR3 DNA follows: TGTGCCAGCAGTCCTTATCGTCGAGCTAACTATGGCTACACCTTC. It is translated as CASSPYRRANYGYTF.

This rearrangement joins TRBV21-1 to TRBJ2-7; the listed D gene, TRBD2, was not tested against the DNA. TRBV21-1 is termed a pseudogene. The CDR3 runs to 16 residues. CDR3 in amino acids: CASSKDRASGSYEQYF. The CDR3 region has the DNA TGTGCCAGCAGCAAAGATAGGGCTAGCGGATCCTACGAGCAGTACTTC.

The rearrangement joins TRBV19 to TRBJ2-5; D is undetermined. There are 13 residues in the CDR3. CDR1 and CDR2 (germline): LNHDA, SQIVND (reference sequence). Trimming took 6 bases from V and 0 from J, leaving 8 bases between them. The CDR3 sequence is CASSQEYQETQYF. The CDR3 DNA is TGTGCCAGTAGCCAAGAGTACCAAGAGACCCAGTACTTC. The complete variable domain, with remaining parts taken from reference TRBV19 and TRBJ2-5, reads DGGITQSPKYLFRKEGQNVTLSCEQNLNHDAMYWYRQDPGQGLRLIYYSQIVNDFQKGDIAEGYSVSREKKESFPLTVTSAQKNPTAFYLCASSQEYQETQYFGPGTRLLVL.

A few counts support this clone. The gene calls are TRBV18 and TRBJ2-2, with 8 bases fitting TRBD2. J lost 6 bases, V lost 1 base, and 7 bases had no gene match. Germline CDR1 reads KGHSH; CDR2 reads LQKENI. CDR3 length: 16 residues. The CDR3 loop reads CASSPRPGGDAGELFF. CDR3 DNA sequence: TGTGCCAGCTCACCACGGCCGGGAGGGGACGCCGGGGAGCTGTTTTTT. The complete variable domain, with remaining parts taken from reference TRBV18 and TRBJ2-2, reads NAGVMQNPRHLVRRRGQEARLRCSPMKGHSHVYWYRQLPEEGLKFMVYLQKENIIDESGMPKERFSAEFPKEGPSILRIQQVVRGDSAAYFCASSPRPGGDAGELFFGEGSRLTVL.

The rearrangement joins TRBV27 to TRBJ2-7, with 7 bases matching TRBD2. CDR1 is MNHEY and CDR2 is SMNVEV in the germline V gene (reference sequence). Unmatched junction bases numbered 10, after V lost 8 bases and J lost 9 bases. CDR3 length: 12 residues. The CDR3 DNA reads TGTGCCAGCTCTTCGCTAGGGAGGGGGCAGTACTTC. Its translation is CASSSLGRGQYF.

The chain joins TRBV19 to TRBJ2-2; D is undetermined. Germline V gene sequence: CDR1 LNHDA, CDR2 SQIVND (reference sequence). CDR3 length: 14 amino acids. The V gene lost 5 bases and the J gene lost 2 bases, with 9 bases spanning the gap. CDR3 nucleotides: TGTGCCAGTAGTTACATAATTAACACCGGGGAGCTGTTTTTT. Encoded protein: CASSYIINTGELFF. Complete variable domain (other parts from reference TRBV19 and TRBJ2-2): DGGITQSPKYLFRKEGQNVTLSCEQNLNHDAMYWYRQDPGQGLRLIYYSQIVNDFQKGDIAEGYSVSREKKESFPLTVTSAQKNPTAFYLCASSYIINTGELFFGEGSRLTVL.

For this clone: Other DNA variants within this sample encode the same CDR3. This sequence joins TRBV27 and TRBJ2-5; 8 bases line up with TRBD1. The better agreement between TRBJ2-7 and the DNA end casts doubt on the J call. This CDR3 region has 14 residues. The V gene's germline CDR1 is MNHEY and CDR2 SMNVEV (reference sequence). The chain's CDR3 is CASSLQGANYEQYF. The DNA for the CDR3 is TGTGCCAGCAGTTTACAGGGGGCAAACTACGAGCAGTACTTC.

This clone was seen a few times. This rearrangement joins TRBV10-3 to TRBJ2-3, with 8 positions matching TRBD2. The germline CDR1 and CDR2 sequences are ENHRY and SYGVKD. This CDR3 has 15 amino acids. The J segment lost 6 bases and the V segment lost 9 bases, leaving 14 bases of the junction unmatched. CDR3 bases: TGTGCCATGTCGGGGGGACTAGTCATCACGGATACGCAGTATTTT. As protein: CAMSGGLVITDTQYF.

The chain uses TRBV5-1 and TRBJ2-7; perhaps TRBD1 as D (6 bases). The CDR3 sequence is 13 residues long. The germline gives CDR1 SGHRS, CDR2 YFSETQ. Trimming removed 4 bases at V and 7 bases at J, with 15 bases between. The CDR3 here is CASSTGQHLEQYF. The CDR3 nucleotides are TGCGCCAGCAGCACCGGACAGCACCTTGAGCAGTACTTC.

The genes are TRBV5-4 and TRBJ2-7; TRBD1 matches at 7 bases. The V and J ends lost 2 bases and 7 bases, in that order; junction bases with no gene match: 15. This CDR3 spans 16 amino acids. Germline loops: CDR1 SGHNT, CDR2 YYREEE (reference sequence). Here the CDR3 DNA reads TGTGCCAGCAGCTTACCTGGGTCACAGGGGTCGAGAGAGCAGTACTTC. It yields the protein CASSLPGSQGSREQYF.

The chain couples TRBV7-9 to TRBJ2-3; 9 nucleotides align to TRBD1. With V trimmed by 3 bases and J by 3 bases, 10 bases remained unmatched. CDR1 is SEHNR and CDR2 is FQNEAQ in the germline V gene (reference sequence). CDR3 length: 17 residues. The CDR3 protein is CASSFGGDRAGTDTQYF. The CDR3 coding sequence is TGTGCCAGCAGCTTTGGGGGGGACAGGGCTGGGACAGATACGCAGTATTTT. The variable domain in full, with the rest retrieved from reference TRBV7-9 and TRBJ2-3, is DTGVSQNPRHKITKRGQNVTFRCDPISEHNRLYWYRQTLGQGPEFLTYFQNEAQLEKSRLLSDRFSAERPKGSFSTLEIQRTEQGDSAMYLCASSFGGDRAGTDTQYFGPGTRLTVL.

The V call is TRBV5-8, the J call TRBJ2-3; weak D call: TRBD1 (6 bases). The germline V gene has CDR1 SGHTS and CDR2 YDEGEE. There are 17 residues in the CDR3. Trimming stripped 4 bases from V and 2 bases from J, with 20 bases between. The CDR3 is CASSLTPGQYFTDTQYF. CDR3 nucleotides: TGTGCCAGCAGCCTAACACCGGGACAATACTTCACAGATACGCAGTATTTT. Filled out from reference TRBV5-8 and TRBJ2-3, the complete variable domain reads EAGVTQSPTHLIKTRGQQATLRCSPISGHTSVYWYQQALGLGLQFLLWYDEGEERNRGNFPPRFSGRQFPNYSSELNVNALELEDSALYLCASSLTPGQYFTDTQYFGPGTRLTVL.

The chain uses TRBV29-1 and TRBJ2-2; TRBD2 matches at 9 bases. The CDR3 spans 16 residues. The junction had 10 bases not matched to a gene; V was cut back by 4 bases and J by 4 bases. Germline V gene lookup returns CDR1 SQVTM and CDR2 ANQGSEA. CDR3: CSVGVISGRGTGELFF. CDR3 sequence (DNA): TGCAGCGTTGGGGTCATTAGCGGGAGAGGCACCGGGGAGCTGTTTTTT.

The chain joins TRBV28 to TRBJ2-3, with D perhaps matching TRBD2 (5 bases). Trimming took off 5 bases at V and 6 bases at J, with 15 bases between the two ends. Per the germline V gene, CDR1 is MDHEN and CDR2 is SYDVKM. CDR3 size: 14 residues. Here the CDR3 reads CASSTRTPPDTQYF. The CDR3 DNA reads as TGTGCCAGCAGTACCCGGACTCCGCCGGATACGCAGTATTTT.

The V call is TRBV6-1, the J call TRBJ1-1, with TRBD1 identical over 8 bases. Trimming took 7 bases from V and 0 from J; bases not matched to a gene: 7. The CDR3 length is 15 residues. The germline V gene encodes CDR1 MNHNS and CDR2 SASEGT. In DNA, the CDR3 is TGTGCCAGCATTCGGGACAGGCCATTGAACACTGAAGCTTTCTTT. This gives the protein CASIRDRPLNTEAFF.